This T cell receptor beta chain was sequenced in a study of T cell responses to AZD1222 COVID-19 vaccine. Looked up from germline, CDR1 is SGHKS and CDR2 is YYEKEE (reference sequence). Trimming took off 2 bases at V and 5 bases at J, with 14 bases between the two ends. The length of the CDR3 is 15 residues. Sequencing was performed with immunoSEQ multiplex PCR; in TCRdb, only in-frame clones are kept and a portion is missing. The sample records about 130,000 clones, 90% to 95% being singletons. This TCR came from an adult who received the AZD1222 COVID-19 vaccine. The rearrangement uses TRBV5-5 and TRBJ1-5, with D possibly matching TRBD1 (5 bases). Sequencing used peripheral blood, obtained 28 days after the second AZD1222 dose. The CDR3 sequence is CASSLTRGKDQPQHF. CDR3 DNA: TGTGCCAGCAGCTTAACCCGGGGGAAAGATCAGCCCCAGCATTTT. Supplemented by reference TRBV5-5 and TRBJ1-5, the full variable domain reads DAGVTQSPTHLIKTRGQQVTLRCSPISGHKSVSWYQQVLGQGPQFIFQYYEKEERGRGNFPDRFSARQFPNYSSELNVNALLLGDSALYLCASSLTRGKDQPQHFGDGTRLSIL.